The T cell receptor (beta chain) under discussion was sequenced for a study of blood T cell repertoires in COVID-19. Study as a whole: T cells, B-cell-depleted T cells, or PBMCs provided the cDNA or gDNA that served as material.

TCRdb keeps only in-frame clones here, not all; method: immunoSEQ multiplex PCR. The data show 100,000 to 150,000 clones, with around 86% seen just once and 5% to 7.5% held by the top ten. The length of the CDR3 is 17 residues. Per germline, CDR1 SGHTA and CDR2 FQGNSA. Unmatched junction bases numbered 13, after V lost 4 bases and J lost 3 bases. The rearrangement uses TRBV7-2 and TRBJ2-7, with TRBD1 matching over 9 bases. The sequence was collected from a man of 80 years or more with active or convalescent COVID-19. Sequences were obtained from peripheral blood. The CDR3 DNA is TGTGCCAGCAGCTCAACCGGGACAGGGTTTGGGAACTACGAGCAGTACTTC. It encodes CASSSTGTGFGNYEQYF.